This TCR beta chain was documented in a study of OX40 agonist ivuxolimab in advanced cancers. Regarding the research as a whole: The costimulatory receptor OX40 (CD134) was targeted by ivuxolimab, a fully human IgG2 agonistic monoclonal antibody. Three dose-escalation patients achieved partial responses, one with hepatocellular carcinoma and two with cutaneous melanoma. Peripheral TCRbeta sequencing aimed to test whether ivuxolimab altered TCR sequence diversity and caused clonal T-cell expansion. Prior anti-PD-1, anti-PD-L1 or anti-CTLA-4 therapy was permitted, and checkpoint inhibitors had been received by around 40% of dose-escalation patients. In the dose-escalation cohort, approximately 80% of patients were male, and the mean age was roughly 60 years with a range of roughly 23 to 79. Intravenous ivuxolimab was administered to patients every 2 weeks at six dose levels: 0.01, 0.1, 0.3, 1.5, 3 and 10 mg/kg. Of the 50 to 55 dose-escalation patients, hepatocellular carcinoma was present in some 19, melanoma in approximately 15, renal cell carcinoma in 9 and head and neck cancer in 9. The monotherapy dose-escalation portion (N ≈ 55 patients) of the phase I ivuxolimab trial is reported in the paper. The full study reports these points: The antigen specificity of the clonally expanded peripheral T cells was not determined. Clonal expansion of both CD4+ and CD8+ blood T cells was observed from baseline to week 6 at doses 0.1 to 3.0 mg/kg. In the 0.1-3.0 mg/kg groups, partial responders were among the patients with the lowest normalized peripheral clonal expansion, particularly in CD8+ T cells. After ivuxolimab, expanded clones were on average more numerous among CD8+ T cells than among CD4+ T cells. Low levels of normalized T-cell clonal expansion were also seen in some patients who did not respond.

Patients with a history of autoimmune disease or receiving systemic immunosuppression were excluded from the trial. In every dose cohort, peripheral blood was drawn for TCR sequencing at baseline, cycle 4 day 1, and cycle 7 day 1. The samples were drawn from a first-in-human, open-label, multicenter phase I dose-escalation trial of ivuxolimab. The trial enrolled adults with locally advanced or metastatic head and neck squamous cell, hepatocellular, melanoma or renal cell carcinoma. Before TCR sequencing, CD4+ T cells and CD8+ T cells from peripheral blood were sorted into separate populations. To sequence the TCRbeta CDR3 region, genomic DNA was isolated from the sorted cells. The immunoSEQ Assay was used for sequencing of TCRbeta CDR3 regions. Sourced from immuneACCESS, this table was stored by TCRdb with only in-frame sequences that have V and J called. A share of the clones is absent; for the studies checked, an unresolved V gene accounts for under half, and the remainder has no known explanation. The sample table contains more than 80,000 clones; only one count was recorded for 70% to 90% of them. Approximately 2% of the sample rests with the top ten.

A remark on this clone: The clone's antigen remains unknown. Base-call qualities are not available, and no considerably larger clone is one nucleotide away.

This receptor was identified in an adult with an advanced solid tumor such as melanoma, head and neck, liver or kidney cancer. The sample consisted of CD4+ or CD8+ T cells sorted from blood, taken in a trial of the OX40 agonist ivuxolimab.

In nucleotide form, the sequence is TGTGCCAGCAGCTTGTATCTAGCGGGAGAGGGAGAGACCCAGTACTTC. This codes for CASSLYLAGEGETQYF. The rearranged segments are TRBV5-8 and TRBJ2-5; TRBD2 agrees with 10 junctional bases. Taken from cysteine to phenylalanine, the CDR3 has 16 residues. Only the CDR3 region is kept as DNA, spanning 48 bases read in frame from base 1. The germline V end is reduced by 1 base and the J end by 4 bases; junction bases left unmatched: 7. Based on the germline V gene, the CDR1 and CDR2 sequences are SGHTS and YDEGEE.